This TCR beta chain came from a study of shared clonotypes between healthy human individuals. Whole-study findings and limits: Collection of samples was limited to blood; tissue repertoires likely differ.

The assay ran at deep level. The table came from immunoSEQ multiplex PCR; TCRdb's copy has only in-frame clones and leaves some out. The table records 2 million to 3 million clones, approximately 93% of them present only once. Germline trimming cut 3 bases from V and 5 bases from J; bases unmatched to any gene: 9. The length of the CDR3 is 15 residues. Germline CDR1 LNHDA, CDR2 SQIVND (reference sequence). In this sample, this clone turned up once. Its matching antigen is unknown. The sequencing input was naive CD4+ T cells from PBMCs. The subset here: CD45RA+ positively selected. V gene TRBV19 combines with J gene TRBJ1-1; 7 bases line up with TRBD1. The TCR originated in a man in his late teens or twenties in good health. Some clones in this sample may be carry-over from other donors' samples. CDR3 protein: CASSIGGGAGTEAFF. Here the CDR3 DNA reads TGTGCCAGTAGTATTGGAGGGGGCGCGGGGACTGAAGCTTTCTTT. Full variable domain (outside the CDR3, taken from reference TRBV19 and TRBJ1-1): DGGITQSPKYLFRKEGQNVTLSCEQNLNHDAMYWYRQDPGQGLRLIYYSQIVNDFQKGDIAEGYSVSREKKESFPLTVTSAQKNPTAFYLCASSIGGGAGTEAFFGQGTRLTVV.